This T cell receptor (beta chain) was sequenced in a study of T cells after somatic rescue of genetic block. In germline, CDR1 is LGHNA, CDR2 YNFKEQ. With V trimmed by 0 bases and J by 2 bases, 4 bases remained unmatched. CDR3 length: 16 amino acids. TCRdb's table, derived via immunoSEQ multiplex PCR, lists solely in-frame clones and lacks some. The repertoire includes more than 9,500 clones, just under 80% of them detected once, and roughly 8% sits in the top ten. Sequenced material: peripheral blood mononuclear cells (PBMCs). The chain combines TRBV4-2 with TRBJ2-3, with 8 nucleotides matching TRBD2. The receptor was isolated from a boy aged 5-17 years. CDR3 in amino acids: CASSQERRGVTDTQYF. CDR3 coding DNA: TGTGCCAGCAGCCAAGAGAGGCGGGGGGTCACAGATACGCAGTATTTT.